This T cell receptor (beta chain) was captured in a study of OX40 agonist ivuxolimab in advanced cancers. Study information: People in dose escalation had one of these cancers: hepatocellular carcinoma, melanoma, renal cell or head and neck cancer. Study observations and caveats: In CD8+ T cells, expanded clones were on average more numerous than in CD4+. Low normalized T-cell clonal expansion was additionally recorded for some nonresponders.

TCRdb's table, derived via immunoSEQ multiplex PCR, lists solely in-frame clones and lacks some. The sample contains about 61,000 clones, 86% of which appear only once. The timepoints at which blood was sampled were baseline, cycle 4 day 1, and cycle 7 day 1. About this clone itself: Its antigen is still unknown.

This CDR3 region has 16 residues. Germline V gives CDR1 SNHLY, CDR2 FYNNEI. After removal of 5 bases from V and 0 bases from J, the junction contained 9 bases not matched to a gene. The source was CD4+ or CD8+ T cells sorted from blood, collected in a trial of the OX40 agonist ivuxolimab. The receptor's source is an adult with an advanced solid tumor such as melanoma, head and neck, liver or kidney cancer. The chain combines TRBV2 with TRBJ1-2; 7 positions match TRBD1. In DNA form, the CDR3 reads TGTGCCAGCAGTTCGGGACAGCGAGGAGCTAACTATGGCTACACCTTC. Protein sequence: CASSSGQRGANYGYTF.